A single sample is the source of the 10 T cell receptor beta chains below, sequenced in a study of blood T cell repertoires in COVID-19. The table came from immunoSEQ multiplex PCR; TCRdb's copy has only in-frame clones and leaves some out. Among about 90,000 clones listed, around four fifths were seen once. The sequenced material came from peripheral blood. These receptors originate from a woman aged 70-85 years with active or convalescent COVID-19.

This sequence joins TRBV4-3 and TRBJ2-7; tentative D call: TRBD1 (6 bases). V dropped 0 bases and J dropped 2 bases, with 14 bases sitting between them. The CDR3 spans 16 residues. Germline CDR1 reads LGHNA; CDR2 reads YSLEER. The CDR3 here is CASSQDNRDTAYEQYF. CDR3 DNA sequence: TGCGCCAGCAGCCAAGATAACCGGGACACTGCCTACGAGCAGTACTTC.

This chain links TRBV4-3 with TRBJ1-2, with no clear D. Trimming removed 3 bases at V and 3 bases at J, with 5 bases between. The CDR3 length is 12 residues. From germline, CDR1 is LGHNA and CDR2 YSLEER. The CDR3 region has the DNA TGCGCCAGCAGCCATGGAGACTATGGCTACACCTTC. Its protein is CASSHGDYGYTF.

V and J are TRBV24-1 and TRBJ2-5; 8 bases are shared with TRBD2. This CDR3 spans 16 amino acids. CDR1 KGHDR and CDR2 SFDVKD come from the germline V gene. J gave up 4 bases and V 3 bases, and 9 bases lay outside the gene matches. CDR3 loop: CATSDTLGRGGETQYF. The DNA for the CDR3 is TGTGCCACCAGTGATACCCTCGGACGGGGGGGAGAGACCCAGTACTTC.

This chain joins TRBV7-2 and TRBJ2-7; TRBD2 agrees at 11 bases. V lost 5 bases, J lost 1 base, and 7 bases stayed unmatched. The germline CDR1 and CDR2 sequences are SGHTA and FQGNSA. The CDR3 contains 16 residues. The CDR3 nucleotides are TGTGCCAGCAGCCCGCAGGGACTAGCGGCTTCCTACGAGCAGTACTTC. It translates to CASSPQGLAASYEQYF.

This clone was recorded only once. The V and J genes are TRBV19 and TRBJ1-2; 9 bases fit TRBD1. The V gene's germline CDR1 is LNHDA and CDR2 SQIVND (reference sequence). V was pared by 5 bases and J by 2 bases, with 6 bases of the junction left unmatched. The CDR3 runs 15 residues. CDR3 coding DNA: TGTGCCAGTAGTCCTCAGGGACAGGGAAACTATGGCTACACCTTC. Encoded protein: CASSPQGQGNYGYTF.

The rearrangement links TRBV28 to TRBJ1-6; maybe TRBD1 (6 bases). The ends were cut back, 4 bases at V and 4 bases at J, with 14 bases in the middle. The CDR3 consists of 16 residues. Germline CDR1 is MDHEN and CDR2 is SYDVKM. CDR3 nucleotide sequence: TGTGCCAGCAGTTCCGCGGGGGACACTTATAATTCACCCCTCCACTTT. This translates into CASSSAGDTYNSPLHF.

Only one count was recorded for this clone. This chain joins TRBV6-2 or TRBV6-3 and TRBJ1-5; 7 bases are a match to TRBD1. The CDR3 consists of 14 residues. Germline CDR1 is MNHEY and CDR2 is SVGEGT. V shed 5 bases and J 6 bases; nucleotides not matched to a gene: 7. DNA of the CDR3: TGTGCCAGCAGTCAGCAGGGGGTGAGTCAGCCCCAGCATTTT. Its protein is CASSQQGVSQPQHF.

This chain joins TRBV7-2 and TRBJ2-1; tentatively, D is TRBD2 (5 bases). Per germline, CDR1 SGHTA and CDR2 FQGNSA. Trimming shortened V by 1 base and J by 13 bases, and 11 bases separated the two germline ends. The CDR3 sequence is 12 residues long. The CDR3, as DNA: TGTGCCAGCAGCTTAGGTGTGGCTAGCCAGTTCTTC. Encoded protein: CASSLGVASQFF. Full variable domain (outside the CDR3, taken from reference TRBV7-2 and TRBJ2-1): GAGVSQSPSNKVTEKGKDVELRCDPISGHTALYWYRQSLGQGLEFLIYFQGNSAPDKSGLPSDRFSAERTGGSVSTLTIQRTQQEDSAVYLCASSLGVASQFFGPGTRLTVL.

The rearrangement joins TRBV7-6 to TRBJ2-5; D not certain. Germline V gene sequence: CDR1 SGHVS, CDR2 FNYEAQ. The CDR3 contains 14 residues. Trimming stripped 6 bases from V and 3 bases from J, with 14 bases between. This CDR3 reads CASRSTAAKETQYF. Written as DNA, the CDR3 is TGTGCCAGCAGATCGACCGCGGCTAAAGAGACCCAGTACTTC.

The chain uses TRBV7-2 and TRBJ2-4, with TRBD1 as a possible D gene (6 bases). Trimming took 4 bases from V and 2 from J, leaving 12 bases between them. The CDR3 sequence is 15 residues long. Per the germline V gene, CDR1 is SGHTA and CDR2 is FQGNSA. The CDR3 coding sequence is TGTGCCAGCAGCTATCAAACAGGGCCCAAAAACATTCAGTACTTC. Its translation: CASSYQTGPKNIQYF.